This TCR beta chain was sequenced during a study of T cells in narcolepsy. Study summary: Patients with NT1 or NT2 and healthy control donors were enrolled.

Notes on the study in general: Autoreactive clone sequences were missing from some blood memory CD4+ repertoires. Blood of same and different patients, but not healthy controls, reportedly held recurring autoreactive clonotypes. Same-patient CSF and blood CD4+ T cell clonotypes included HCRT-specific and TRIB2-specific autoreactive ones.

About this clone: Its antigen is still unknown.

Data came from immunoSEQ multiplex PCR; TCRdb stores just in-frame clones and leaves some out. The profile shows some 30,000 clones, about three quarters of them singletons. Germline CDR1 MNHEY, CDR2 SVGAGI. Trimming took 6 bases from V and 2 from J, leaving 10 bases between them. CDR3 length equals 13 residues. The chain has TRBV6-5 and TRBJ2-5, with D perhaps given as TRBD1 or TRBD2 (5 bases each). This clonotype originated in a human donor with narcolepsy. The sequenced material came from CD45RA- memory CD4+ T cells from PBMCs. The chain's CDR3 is CASRKGRQETQYF. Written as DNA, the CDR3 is TGTGCCAGCAGGAAGGGACGGCAAGAGACCCAGTACTTC.